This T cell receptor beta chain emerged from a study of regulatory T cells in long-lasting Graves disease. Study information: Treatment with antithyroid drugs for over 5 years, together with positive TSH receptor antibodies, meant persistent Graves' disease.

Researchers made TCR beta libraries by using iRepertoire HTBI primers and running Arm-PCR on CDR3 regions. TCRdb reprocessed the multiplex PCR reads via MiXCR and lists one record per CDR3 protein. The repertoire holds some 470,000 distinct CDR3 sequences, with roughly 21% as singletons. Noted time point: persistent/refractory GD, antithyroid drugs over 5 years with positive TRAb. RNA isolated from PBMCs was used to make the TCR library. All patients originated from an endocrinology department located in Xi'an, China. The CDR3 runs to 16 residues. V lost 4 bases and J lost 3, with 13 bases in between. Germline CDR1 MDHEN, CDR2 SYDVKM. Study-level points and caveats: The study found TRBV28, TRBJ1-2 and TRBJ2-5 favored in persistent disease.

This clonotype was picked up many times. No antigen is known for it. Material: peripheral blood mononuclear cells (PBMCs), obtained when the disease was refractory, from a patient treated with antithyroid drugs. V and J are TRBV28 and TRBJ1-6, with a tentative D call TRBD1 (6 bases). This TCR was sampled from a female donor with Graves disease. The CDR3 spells CASSSNRELYNSPLHF. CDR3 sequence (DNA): TGTGCCAGCAGTTCCAACAGGGAACTCTATAATTCACCCCTCCACTTT. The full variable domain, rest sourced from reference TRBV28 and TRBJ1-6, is DVKVTQSSRYLVKRTGEKVFLECVQDMDHENMFWYRQDPGLGLRLIYFSYDVKMKEKGDIPEGYSVSREKKERFSLILESASTNQTSMYLCASSSNRELYNSPLHFGNGTRLTVT.